Detailed here is one T cell receptor beta chain. Its antigen is undetermined. Through a sample-barcoded 5' primer and a J-beta primer mix, a second PCR was run for roughly 6 to 11 cycles. Carrying 12 random nucleotides, a template-switch adaptor labeled each individual cDNA molecule. Each CDR3 protein gets one entry after TCRdb re-called the 5' RACE reads with MiXCR. This sample carries about 1.7 million distinct CDR3 sequences, 28% of them seen once, and the ten largest clones take around 7.7%. CDR1 and CDR2 from the germline V gene are DFQATT and SNEGSKA (reference sequence). This CDR3 has 14 residues. V shed 3 bases and J shed 2 bases, with 13 bases lying between them. The data stem from a study of blood T cells in healthy people across ages. Findings of the study overall: CMV status of donors was not determined, possibly confounding expanded clonotype changes. Diversity of TCR beta per million T cells declined in a roughly linear way with age.

Specimen: blood. The sequence was collected from a woman in her twenties or thirties in good health. The V and J genes are TRBV20-1 and TRBJ1-1; D not certain. CDR3 in DNA: TGCAGTGCTAGTAACCCCCCTTTAAACACTGAAGCTTTCTTT. Translated, it gives CSASNPPLNTEAFF.